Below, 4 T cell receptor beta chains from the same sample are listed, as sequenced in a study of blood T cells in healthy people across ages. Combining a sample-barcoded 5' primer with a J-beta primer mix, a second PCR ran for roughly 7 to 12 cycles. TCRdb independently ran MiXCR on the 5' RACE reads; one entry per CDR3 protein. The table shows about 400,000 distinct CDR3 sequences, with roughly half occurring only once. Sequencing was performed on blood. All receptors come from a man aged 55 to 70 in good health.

The CDR3 nucleotides read TGTGCCATCGGTCTGAGCGACAGCCCCTACGAGCAGTACTTC. Amino acid sequence: CAIGLSDSPYEQYF. The V gene is TRBV10-3, the J gene TRBJ2-7; possible D gene TRBD1, 5 bases. The V and J ends lost 8 bases and 2 bases respectively, with 16 bases between them. This CDR3 has 14 residues. Germline CDR1 and CDR2: ENHRY and SYGVKD.

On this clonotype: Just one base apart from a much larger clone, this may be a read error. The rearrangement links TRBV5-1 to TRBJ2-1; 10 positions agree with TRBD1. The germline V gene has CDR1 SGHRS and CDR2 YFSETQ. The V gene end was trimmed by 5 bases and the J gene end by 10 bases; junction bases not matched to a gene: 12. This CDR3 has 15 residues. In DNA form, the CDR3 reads TGCGCCAGCAGTCTCGGGACAGGGGAAACCTACGAGCAGTTCTTC. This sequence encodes CASSLGTGETYEQFF. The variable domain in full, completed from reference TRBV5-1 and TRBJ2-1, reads KAGVTQTPRYLIKTRGQQVTLSCSPISGHRSVSWYQQTPGQGLQFLFEYFSETQRNKGNFPGRFSGRQFSNSRSEMNVSTLELGDSALYLCASSLGTGETYEQFFGPGTRLTVL.

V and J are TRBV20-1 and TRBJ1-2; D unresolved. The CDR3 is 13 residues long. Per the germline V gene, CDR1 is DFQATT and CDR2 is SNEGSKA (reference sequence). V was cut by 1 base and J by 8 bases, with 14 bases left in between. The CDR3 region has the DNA TGCAGTGCTAGAGGGGTGGAGGGTGGGGGCTACACCTTC. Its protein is CSARGVEGGGYTF.

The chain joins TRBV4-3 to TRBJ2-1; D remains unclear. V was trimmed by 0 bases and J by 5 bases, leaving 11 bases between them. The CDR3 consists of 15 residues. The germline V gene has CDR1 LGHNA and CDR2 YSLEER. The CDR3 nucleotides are TGCGCCAGCAGCCAAGACCCCAAAGGCCACAATGAGCAGTTCTTC. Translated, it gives CASSQDPKGHNEQFF.